The 23 T cell receptor beta chains presented below share a single source sample, sequenced in a study of T cells in Graves' hyperthyroidism and ophthalmopathy. Amplification of TCR beta CDR3 regions used RNA as the template. The study used the HTBI primer set for a first-round RT-PCR of the TCR CDR3. TCRdb ran MiXCR on the multiplex PCR reads and lists one entry per CDR3 protein. The table lists more than 350,000 distinct CDR3 sequences, 14% to 15% of them singletons. Sequencing input: blood. The receptors stem from a woman aged 25 to 39 with Graves' hyperthyroidism.

This chain joins TRBV10-1 and TRBJ2-7; D assignment may be TRBD1 or TRBD2 (6 bases each). Trimming took 3 bases from V and 2 from J, leaving 14 bases between them. The CDR3 is 15 amino acids. In germline, CDR1 is WNHNN, CDR2 SYGVQD (reference sequence). CDR3 protein: CASSDPGASPYEQYF. The CDR3 DNA reads TGCGCCAGCAGTGACCCGGGGGCAAGCCCCTACGAGCAGTACTTC.

This clonotype occurred a few times. V gene TRBV7-9 combines with J gene TRBJ2-4, with 12 bases matching TRBD2. The ends lost 5 bases at V and 3 bases at J; junction bases unmatched: 2. The CDR3 contains 15 residues. Germline CDR1 and CDR2: SEHNR and FQNEAQ (reference sequence). In DNA, the CDR3 is TGTGCCAGCAGCCGACTAGCGGGGGACAAAAACATTCAGTACTTC. Translation gives CASSRLAGDKNIQYF.

This clonotype showed up many times. The J gene is TRBJ2-7, the V gene TRBV27; maybe TRBD2 (5 bases). This CDR3 comprises 14 residues. Per the germline V gene, CDR1 is MNHEY and CDR2 is SMNVEV (reference sequence). The V end lost 0 bases, the J end lost 5 bases, and 11 bases lay between the germline ends. The CDR3 DNA sequence: TGTGCCAGCAGTTTATCGGCTCGGCGGGACGAGCAGTACTTC. It codes for CASSLSARRDEQYF.

The chain joins TRBV6-1 to TRBJ1-3, with 7 bases fitting TRBD1. V trimming: 6 bases; J trimming: 1 base; junction bases outside the gene matches: 0. The germline CDR1 and CDR2 sequences are MNHNS and SASEGT. The CDR3 runs to 13 residues. CDR3 protein: CASRTGSGNTIYF. CDR3 DNA sequence: TGTGCCAGCAGGACAGGGTCTGGAAACACCATATATTTT.

This clonotype was seen repeatedly, ten times or more. This chain uses TRBV5-5 with TRBJ1-1; D is perhaps TRBD1 (6 bases). CDR1 is SGHKS, CDR2 YYEKEE, per germline (reference sequence). Trimming left V 0 bases short and J 5 bases short, with 14 bases between. CDR3 length: 15 amino acids. CDR3 amino acids: CASSLAGQVGTEAFF. Here the CDR3 DNA reads TGTGCCAGCAGCTTGGCGGGACAAGTCGGGACTGAAGCTTTCTTT.

This clonotype was detected many times. This chain connects TRBV28 to TRBJ1-2; D gene unclear. Trimming shortened V by 1 base and J by 8 bases, and 11 bases separated the two germline ends. CDR1 and CDR2 (germline): MDHEN, SYDVKM. The CDR3 runs 13 residues. The CDR3 DNA reads TGTGCCAGCAGTTTATCTCGGGGTAGCGGCTACACCTTC. Its translation: CASSLSRGSGYTF.

This chain's CDR3 is CASSLGPEGMDGELFF. The CDR3 coding sequence is TGTGCCAGCAGCTTAGGACCCGAGGGGATGGACGGGGAGCTGTTTTTT. The rearrangement uses TRBV7-6 and TRBJ2-2; D is possibly TRBD1 or TRBD2 (5 bases each). The germline V gene encodes CDR1 SGHVS and CDR2 FNYEAQ. The V end lost 1 base, the J end lost 7 bases, and 16 bases lay between the germline ends. The CDR3 has 16 amino acids. Full variable domain (missing parts from reference TRBV7-6 and TRBJ2-2): GAGVSQSPRYKVTKRGQDVALRCDPISGHVSLYWYRQALGQGPEFLTYFNYEAQQDKSGLPNDRFSAERPEGSISTLTIQRTEQRDSAMYRCASSLGPEGMDGELFFGEGSRLTVL.

The table lists this clonotype with a few counts. The gene calls are TRBV9 and TRBJ2-3; D might be TRBD2 (6 bases). Trimming took 4 bases from V and 4 from J, leaving 10 bases between them. The germline V gene encodes CDR1 SGDLS and CDR2 YYNGEE. The CDR3 length is 13 residues. CDR3 in DNA: TGTGCCAGCAGCTACCCGGGGGCAGATACGCAGTATTTT. Protein: CASSYPGADTQYF.

In this sample, this clonotype turned up many times. The chain carries TRBV12-3 or TRBV12-4 and TRBJ1-1, with 9 nucleotides matching TRBD1. The CDR3 sequence is 14 residues long. Trimming cost V 3 bases and J 5 bases; bases outside gene matches: 4. Here the CDR3 DNA reads TGTGCCAGCAGTTTGCACAGGGGGCCAACTGAAGCTTTCTTT. Translation: CASSLHRGPTEAFF.

The J gene is TRBJ2-7, the V gene TRBV7-9, with D hard to call. CDR3 length equals 13 residues. V was clipped by 3 bases and J by 6 bases, with 12 bases between them. The germline V gene has CDR1 SEHNR and CDR2 FQNEAQ (reference sequence). The CDR3 coding sequence is TGTGCCAGCAGCTTTTTTCCAGTGCTCGAGCAGTACTTC. Its translation: CASSFFPVLEQYF.

The chain couples TRBV5-1 to TRBJ2-1; possibly TRBD2 for D (6 bases). This CDR3 spans 14 amino acids. Germline V gene lookup returns CDR1 SGHRS and CDR2 YFSETQ. V was trimmed by 8 bases and J by 8 bases, leaving 20 bases between them. The DNA for the CDR3 is TGCGCCAGTGCTAATGGGGAGGTTGGAGATGAGCAGTTCTTC. Its translation is CASANGEVGDEQFF.

A few counts support this clonotype. The CDR3 loop reads CASSTNPGLQKVSYGYTF. CDR3 coding DNA: TGTGCCAGTAGTACAAACCCGGGGTTACAGAAGGTCTCGTATGGCTACACCTTC. The chain is built from TRBV19 and TRBJ1-2; D gene uncertain. The V end lost 4 bases, the J end lost 5 bases, and 26 bases lay between the germline ends. Germline loops: CDR1 LNHDA, CDR2 SQIVND (reference sequence). This CDR3 is 18 amino acids long.

The chain joins TRBV27 to TRBJ1-2; D unresolved. With 5 bases removed from V and 3 bases from J, the gap between germline ends came to 10 bases. CDR3 length equals 13 residues. The germline gives CDR1 MNHEY, CDR2 SMNVEV (reference sequence). The CDR3 sequence: CASSPGLYYGYTF. In DNA form, the CDR3 reads TGTGCCAGCAGTCCTGGACTGTACTATGGCTACACCTTC.

This clonotype was detected many times. V usage is TRBV4-1 and J usage is TRBJ1-1; TRBD1 is a possible D gene (5 bases). Germline lookup yields CDR1 MGHRA and CDR2 YSYEKL. Deletions cut 5 bases from V and 3 bases from J, with 13 bases between. The CDR3 has 14 residues. The CDR3 bases are TGCGCCAGCAGCACCATTGACAGCTACACTGAAGCTTTCTTT. Amino acid sequence: CASSTIDSYTEAFF.

This clonotype occurred many times. The chain couples TRBV20-1 to TRBJ2-3; TRBD1 matches at 8 bases. V shed 2 bases and J 1 base; nucleotides not matched to a gene: 5. Germline CDR1 is DFQATT and CDR2 is SNEGSKA (reference sequence). The CDR3 extends over 15 amino acids. The CDR3, as DNA: TGCAGTGCTAGAAGTCCGGGACAGGGCACAGATACGCAGTATTTT. Protein product: CSARSPGQGTDTQYF.

This clonotype was detected a few times. The junction differs from germline at one of its ends, possibly a read error. V is TRBV6-2 or TRBV6-3 and J is TRBJ2-7, with TRBD2 matching over 7 bases. Germline CDR1 and CDR2: MNHEY and SVGEGT. This CDR3 region has 16 residues. Here the CDR3 reads CASSFWTRKSSYEQCF. The CDR3 nucleotides read TGTGCCAGCAGTTTTTGGACTAGGAAGAGCTCCTACGAGCAGTGCTTC.

This clonotype occurred a few times. This rearrangement joins TRBV7-3 to TRBJ2-2; D uncertain. V lost 0 bases and J lost 1, with 6 bases in between. Per germline, CDR1 SGHTA and CDR2 FQGTGA. CDR3 length: 15 amino acids. CDR3 amino acids: CASSLTYQNTGELFF. In nucleotides, the CDR3 is TGTGCCAGCAGCTTAACTTACCAGAACACCGGGGAGCTGTTTTTT.

This clonotype was detected ten times or more. The chain links TRBV2 to TRBJ2-3; TRBD1 matches at 8 bases. Germline V gives CDR1 SNHLY, CDR2 FYNNEI. V dropped 6 bases and J dropped 1; count of bases not matched to a gene: 0. The CDR3 sequence is 13 residues long. DNA of the CDR3: TGTGCCAGCAGGGGACAGGGCACAGATACGCAGTATTTT. Translation: CASRGQGTDTQYF.

The genes are TRBV5-1 and TRBJ2-7; TRBD1 matches at 8 bases. Trimming took 4 bases from V and 7 from J; bases not matched to a gene: 7. Germline V CDR1 and CDR2: SGHRS, YFSETQ. The CDR3 loop spans 13 amino acids. The CDR3 region has the DNA TGCGCCAGCAGCGCCGGACAGGGACGAGAGCAGTACTTC. As protein: CASSAGQGREQYF.

This clonotype was seen repeatedly, ten times or more. The V call is TRBV2, the J call TRBJ2-7; D unclear. CDR1 is SNHLY, CDR2 FYNNEI, per germline. Trimming shortened V by 2 bases and J by 3 bases, and 14 bases separated the two germline ends. The CDR3 covers 15 residues. CDR3 sequence reads: CASSEYAQRLYEQYF. DNA of the CDR3: TGTGCCAGCAGTGAATACGCCCAGAGACTCTACGAGCAGTACTTC.

This clonotype was observed many times. The chain carries TRBV18 and TRBJ2-2; D unresolved. Trimming removed 4 bases from V and 6 bases from J, with 9 bases in between. Germline V gene lookup returns CDR1 KGHSH and CDR2 LQKENI. CDR3 length: 13 residues. The CDR3 reads CASSQEISGELFF. CDR3 in DNA: TGTGCCAGCTCACAAGAAATCTCCGGGGAGCTGTTTTTT.

This chain connects TRBV20-1 to TRBJ2-1, with 9 bases aligning to TRBD2. CDR3 length equals 14 residues. With 1 base clipped from V and 2 bases from J, the junction kept 0 bases outside the gene matches. Germline CDR1 reads DFQATT; CDR2 reads SNEGSKA (reference sequence). The chain's CDR3 is CSARGTSAYNEQFF. DNA of the CDR3: TGCAGTGCTAGAGGGACTAGCGCCTACAATGAGCAGTTCTTC.

The chain carries TRBV2 and TRBJ2-5, with TRBD2 matching over 9 bases. From germline, CDR1 is SNHLY and CDR2 FYNNEI. The CDR3 length is 16 residues. Trimming took 1 base from V and 4 from J; bases not matched to a gene: 7. This chain's CDR3 is CASSEVKAGGLETQYF. The CDR3, as DNA: TGTGCCAGCAGTGAAGTGAAAGCGGGAGGTCTAGAGACCCAGTACTTC.